Listed below are T cell receptor beta chains from one sample, sequenced in a study of lymphopenia after photon versus proton radiotherapy. Repertoires were generated with immunoSEQ multiplex PCR, while TCRdb's copy carries only in-frame clones and drops some. The sample carries approximately 170,000 clones, 88% recorded once. This material consisted of peripheral blood, taken from a patient treated with photon-based radiotherapy. The source is a man aged 45-65 years with gastric cancer. CDR3s include the opening cysteine and the closing phenylalanine or tryptophan. A D gene is named only where the DNA matches it firmly. Some rows mark clone size as missing; the rest say once, few, many or name a class of expanded clone.

V,J,size,D,CDR3,DNA
TRBV5-1,TRBJ1-5,once,.,CASSLDGFRQPQHF,TGCGCCAGCAGCTTGGATGGTTTCAGGCAGCCCCAGCATTTT
TRBV25-1,TRBJ2-1,.,TRBD2,CASSTTRGSANEQFF,TGTGCCAGCAGTACGACTCGCGGGAGTGCGAATGAGCAGTTCTTC
TRBV6-6,TRBJ1-3,.,.,CASSTGGGNTIYF,TGTGCCAGCAGTACCGGGGGTGGAAACACCATATATTTT
TRBV7-9,TRBJ2-7,.,.,CASSHFSRNEQYF,TGTGCCAGCAGTCACTTCTCTCGTAACGAGCAGTACTTC
TRBV7-9,TRBJ1-2,.,.,CASSLGGLSNYGYTF,TGTGCCAGCAGCTTAGGGGGACTCTCTAACTATGGCTACACCTTC
TRBV7-9,TRBJ1-1,.,.,CASSLGQNTEAFF,TGTGCCAGCAGCTTAGGGCAGAACACTGAAGCTTTCTTT
TRBV18,TRBJ2-7,.,.,CASSPSAEYEQYF,TGTGCCAGCTCACCCTCGGCCGAGTACGAGCAGTACTTC
TRBV2,TRBJ1-5,.,.,CASSEGLLGSNQPQHF,TGTGCCAGCAGTGAAGGGTTGTTGGGAAGCAATCAGCCCCAGCATTTT
TRBV19,TRBJ1-4,.,TRBD1,CASRNPGQGKDEKLFF,TGTGCCAGTAGAAACCCGGGACAGGGGAAAGATGAAAAACTGTTTTTT
TRBV6-4,TRBJ1-1,.,.,CASSDSRQRNTEAFF,TGTGCCAGCAGTGACTCGAGACAGAGGAACACTGAAGCTTTCTTT
TRBV29-1,TRBJ2-1,.,TRBD2,CSAATSGAGNEQFF,TGCAGCGCCGCGACTAGCGGGGCAGGCAATGAGCAGTTCTTC
TRBV29-1,TRBJ1-5,.,TRBD1,CSVEDQRDRGNQPQHF,TGCAGCGTTGAAGATCAGAGGGACAGGGGCAATCAGCCCCAGCATTTT
TRBV4-1,TRBJ2-1,.,TRBD2,CASSWTSGSSYNEQFF,TGCGCCAGCAGCTGGACTAGCGGGAGCTCCTACAATGAGCAGTTCTTC
TRBV10-3,TRBJ2-1,.,.,CAIRPNTYNEQFF,TGTGCCATCAGACCGAATACCTACAATGAGCAGTTCTTC
TRBV19,TRBJ2-7,few,.,CASSIRAGAIYEQYF,TGTGCCAGTAGTATAAGGGCAGGTGCTATCTACGAGCAGTACTTC
TRBV20-1,TRBJ1-1,.,.,CSASPGPEAFF,TGCAGTGCTAGTCCGGGGCCTGAAGCTTTCTTT
TRBV7-9,TRBJ1-1,.,.,CASSLYDMNTEAFF,TGTGCCAGCAGCTTATATGATATGAACACTGAAGCTTTCTTT
TRBV5-1,TRBJ2-1,.,.,CASSSLVSLYNEQFF,TGCGCCAGCAGCTCTCTAGTCTCCCTCTACAATGAGCAGTTCTTC
TRBV7-6,TRBJ2-3,.,.,CASSLKWTDTQYF,TGTGCCAGCAGCTTAAAATGGACAGATACGCAGTATTTT
TRBV5-1,TRBJ2-7,.,.,CASSLGGSVSYEQYF,TGCGCCAGCAGCTTGGGGGGCAGTGTCTCCTACGAGCAGTACTTC
TRBV2,TRBJ2-7,.,.,CAIAPPGSGTYEQYF,TGTGCCATCGCCCCTCCAGGGAGCGGAACCTACGAGCAGTACTTC
TRBV14,TRBJ1-3,.,.,CASSQGGVGNTIYF,TGTGCCAGCAGCCAAGGCGGCGTTGGAAACACCATATATTTT
TRBV29-1,TRBJ2-1,.,TRBD1,CSARLRGQYNEQFF,TGCAGCGCTAGACTGAGGGGGCAATACAATGAGCAGTTCTTC
TRBV19,TRBJ2-7,.,.,CASNSANRVQYF,TGTGCCAGCAATAGCGCAAACAGGGTGCAGTACTTC
TRBV28,TRBJ2-7,.,.,CASSLPDRSYEQYF,TGTGCCAGCAGTTTACCCGACAGGTCCTACGAGCAGTACTTC
TRBV5-1,TRBJ2-3,.,.,CASSFSLQGGTDTQYF,TGCGCCAGCAGCTTCAGCCTGCAGGGCGGCACAGATACGCAGTATTTT
TRBV2,TRBJ2-7,once,TRBD2,CASSTSGRAYEQYF,TGTGCCAGCTCTACTAGCGGGAGGGCCTACGAGCAGTACTTC
TRBV7-2,TRBJ1-4,.,.,CASSLVAGPNEKLFF,TGTGCCAGCAGCTTAGTGGCAGGACCAAATGAAAAACTGTTTTTT
TRBV7-3,TRBJ2-7,.,TRBD1,CASSVTGTGGYEQYF,TGTGCCAGCAGCGTCACCGGGACAGGGGGCTACGAGCAGTACTTC
TRBV6-5,TRBJ2-3,once,TRBD2,CASSYQGSGTDTQYF,TGTGCCAGCAGTTATCAGGGTAGCGGGACAGATACGCAGTATTTT
TRBV30,TRBJ1-4,.,.,CAWRENEKLFF,TGTGCCTGGAGGGAGAATGAAAAACTGTTTTTT
TRBV27,TRBJ2-3,.,.,CASRSGGRSTDTQYF,TGTGCCAGCAGATCCGGGGGCCGTAGCACAGATACGCAGTATTTT
TRBV7-9,TRBJ2-7,once,.,CASTTLGSSSYEQYF,TGTGCCAGCACCACCCTGGGATCAAGCTCCTACGAGCAGTACTTC
TRBV4-1,TRBJ2-7,.,TRBD2,CASSLAGENEQYF,TGCGCCAGCAGCCTAGCGGGAGAGAACGAGCAGTACTTC
TRBV20-1,TRBJ2-3,.,.,CSASRGDTQYF,TGCAGTGCTAGTCGGGGGGATACGCAGTATTTT